Described below is a single T cell receptor (beta chain) sequence and its context. Using immunoSEQ multiplex PCR, the repertoire was profiled, and TCRdb retains in-frame clones only, with some absent. Of more than 90,000 clones listed, roughly 73% are singletons. The data were obtained in a study of PD-1 blockade in classical Hodgkin lymphoma. As to time point: cycle 4 day 1 (C4D1), after less than 7 weeks of nivolumab. Each patient experienced a relapse that followed autologous stem cell transplantation, and brentuximab vedotin exposure varied. Per germline, CDR1 LNHDA and CDR2 SQIVND (reference sequence). The trim removed 4 bases at V and 6 bases at J, leaving 10 bases unmatched. The CDR3 is 16 amino acids.

This TCR was recovered from a human donor with classical Hodgkin lymphoma. Sequencing used peripheral blood mononuclear cells (PBMCs), obtained before the fourth cycle of nivolumab. The chain employs TRBV19 and TRBJ1-1, with 11 bases lining up with TRBD1. In DNA form, the CDR3 reads TGTGCCAGTAGTACGGACAGGGGGCTTGAATCCGCTGAAGCTTTCTTT. Encoded protein: CASSTDRGLESAEAFF.